A single T cell receptor beta chain is shown here with its context. Its antigen is not known. Trimming left V 2 bases short and J 1 base short, with 8 bases between. From germline, CDR1 is MNHEY and CDR2 SVGAGI. There are 14 residues in the CDR3. This entry comes from a study of OX40 agonist ivuxolimab in advanced cancers. On the study more broadly: Mean age around 64 years, range about 23 to 79; roughly 80% male.

Whole-study results and caveats: Relative to CD4+, CD8+ T cells held more expanded clones on average.

Profiled with immunoSEQ multiplex PCR; TCRdb holds only in-frame clones, not every one. The sample shows about 91,000 clones, around 84% of them seen only once. This sequence originates from an adult with an advanced solid tumor such as melanoma, head and neck, liver or kidney cancer. The chain carries TRBV6-5 and TRBJ1-2; no clear D gene. Sequenced here: CD4+ or CD8+ T cells sorted from blood, sampled in a trial of the OX40 agonist ivuxolimab. CDR3 residues: CASSYEADNYGYTF. The CDR3 region has the DNA TGTGCCAGCAGTTACGAGGCTGATAACTATGGCTACACCTTC.